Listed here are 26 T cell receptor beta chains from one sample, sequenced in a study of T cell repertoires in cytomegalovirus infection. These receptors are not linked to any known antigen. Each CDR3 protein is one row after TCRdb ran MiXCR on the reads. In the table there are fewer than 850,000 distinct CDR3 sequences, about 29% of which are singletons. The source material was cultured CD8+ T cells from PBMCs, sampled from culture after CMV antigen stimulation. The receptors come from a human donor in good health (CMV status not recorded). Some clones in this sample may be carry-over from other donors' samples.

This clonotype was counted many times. The CDR3 sequence is CASSLASDGGPYNEQFF. In DNA form, the CDR3 reads TGTGCCAGCAGCTTAGCTTCAGACGGGGGCCCTTACAATGAGCAGTTCTTC. The rearrangement links TRBV7-6 to TRBJ2-1; D assignment may be TRBD1 or TRBD2 (6 bases each). This CDR3 comprises 17 residues. Germline V gene sequence: CDR1 SGHVS, CDR2 FNYEAQ. V gave up 0 bases and J gave up 4 bases, with 16 bases separating them. The variable domain in full, with the rest retrieved from reference TRBV7-6 and TRBJ2-1, is GAGVSQSPRYKVTKRGQDVALRCDPISGHVSLYWYRQALGQGPEFLTYFNYEAQQDKSGLPNDRFSAERPEGSISTLTIQRTEQRDSAMYRCASSLASDGGPYNEQFFGPGTRLTVL.

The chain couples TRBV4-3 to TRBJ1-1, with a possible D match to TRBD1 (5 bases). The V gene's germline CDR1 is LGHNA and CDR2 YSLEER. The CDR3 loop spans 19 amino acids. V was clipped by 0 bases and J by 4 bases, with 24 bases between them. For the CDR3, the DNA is TGCGCCAGCAGCCAAGAGGTAGCAGACACCGTAGGGGTGGGCACTGAAGCTTTCTTT. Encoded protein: CASSQEVADTVGVGTEAFF.

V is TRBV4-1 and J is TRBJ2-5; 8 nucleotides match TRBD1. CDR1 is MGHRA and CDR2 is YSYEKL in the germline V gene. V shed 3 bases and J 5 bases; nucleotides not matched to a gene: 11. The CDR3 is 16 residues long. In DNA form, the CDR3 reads TGCGCCAGCAGCCAGAACGACAGGGGATTTTGGGAGACCCAGTACTTC. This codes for CASSQNDRGFWETQYF.

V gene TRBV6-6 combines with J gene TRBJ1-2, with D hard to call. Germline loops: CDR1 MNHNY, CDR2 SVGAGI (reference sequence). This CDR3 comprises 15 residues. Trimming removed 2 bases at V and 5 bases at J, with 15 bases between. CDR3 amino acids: CASSYILGPSYGYTF. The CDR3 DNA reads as TGTGCCAGCAGTTACATACTAGGCCCCAGTTATGGCTACACCTTC.

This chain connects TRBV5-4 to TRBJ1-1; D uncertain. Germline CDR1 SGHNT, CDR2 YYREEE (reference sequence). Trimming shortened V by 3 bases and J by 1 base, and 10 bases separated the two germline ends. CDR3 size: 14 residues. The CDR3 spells CASSWTRGNTEAFF. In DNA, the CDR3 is TGTGCCAGCAGCTGGACCCGGGGGAACACTGAAGCTTTCTTT.

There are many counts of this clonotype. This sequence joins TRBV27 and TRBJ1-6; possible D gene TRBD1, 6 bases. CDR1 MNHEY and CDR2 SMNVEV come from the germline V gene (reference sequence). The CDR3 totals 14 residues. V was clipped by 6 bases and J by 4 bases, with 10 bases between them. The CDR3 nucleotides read TGTGCCAGCAGCTTAGGACAGTATAATTCACCCCTCCACTTT. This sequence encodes CASSLGQYNSPLHF.

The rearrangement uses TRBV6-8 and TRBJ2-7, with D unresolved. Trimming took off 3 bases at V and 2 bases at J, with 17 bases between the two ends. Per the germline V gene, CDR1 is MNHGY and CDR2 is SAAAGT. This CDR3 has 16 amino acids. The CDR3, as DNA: TGTGCCAGCAGTTATTTCGCAGGTTCTCCTACCTACGAGCAGTACTTC. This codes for CASSYFAGSPTYEQYF.

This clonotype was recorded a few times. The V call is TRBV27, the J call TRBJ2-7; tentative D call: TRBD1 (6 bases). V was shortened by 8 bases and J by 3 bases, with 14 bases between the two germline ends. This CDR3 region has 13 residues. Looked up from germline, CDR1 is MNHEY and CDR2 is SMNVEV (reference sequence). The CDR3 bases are TGTGCCAGCTCCAAAGAGGGGGTCTACGAGCAGTACTTC. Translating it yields CASSKEGVYEQYF.

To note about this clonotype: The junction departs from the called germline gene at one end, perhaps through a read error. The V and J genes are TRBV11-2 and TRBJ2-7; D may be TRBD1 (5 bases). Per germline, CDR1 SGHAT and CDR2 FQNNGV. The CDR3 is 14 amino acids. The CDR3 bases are TGTGCCTGCAGCTTAGTGGGGCCTGGAGACGAGCAGTACTTC. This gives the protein CACSLVGPGDEQYF.

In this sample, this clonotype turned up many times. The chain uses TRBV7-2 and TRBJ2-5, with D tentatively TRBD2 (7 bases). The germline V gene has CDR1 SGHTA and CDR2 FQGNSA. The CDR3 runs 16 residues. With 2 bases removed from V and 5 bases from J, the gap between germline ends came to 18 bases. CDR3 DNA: TGTGCCAGCAGCTTAACGGTGGGGGGGCGGGGGGAGACCCAGTACTTC. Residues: CASSLTVGGRGETQYF.

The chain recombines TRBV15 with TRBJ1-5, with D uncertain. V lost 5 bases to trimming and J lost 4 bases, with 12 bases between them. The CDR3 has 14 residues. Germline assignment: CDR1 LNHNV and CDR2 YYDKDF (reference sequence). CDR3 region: CATSVVGINQPQHF. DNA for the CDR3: TGTGCCACCAGCGTAGTCGGGATAAATCAGCCCCAGCATTTT.

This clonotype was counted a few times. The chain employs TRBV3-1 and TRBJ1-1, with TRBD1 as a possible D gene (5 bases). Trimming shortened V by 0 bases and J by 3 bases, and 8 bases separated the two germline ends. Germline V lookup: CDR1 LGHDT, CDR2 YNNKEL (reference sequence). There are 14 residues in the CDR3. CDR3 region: CASSQEPGHTEAFF. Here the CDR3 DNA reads TGTGCCAGCAGCCAAGAGCCAGGGCACACTGAAGCTTTCTTT.

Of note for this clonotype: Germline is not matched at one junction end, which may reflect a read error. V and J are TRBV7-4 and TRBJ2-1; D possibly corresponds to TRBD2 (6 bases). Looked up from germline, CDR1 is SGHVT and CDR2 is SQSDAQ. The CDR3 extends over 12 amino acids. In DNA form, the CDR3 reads TGTGCCAGCAGCGTGGACTACGATGAGCAGTTCTTC. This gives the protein CASSVDYDEQFF.

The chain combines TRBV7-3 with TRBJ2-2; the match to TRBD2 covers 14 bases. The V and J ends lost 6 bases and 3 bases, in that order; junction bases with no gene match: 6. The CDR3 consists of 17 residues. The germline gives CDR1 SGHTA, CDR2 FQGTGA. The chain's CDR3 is CASSKTSGGADTGELFF. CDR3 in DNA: TGTGCCAGCAGTAAGACTAGCGGGGGGGCCGACACCGGGGAGCTGTTTTTT.

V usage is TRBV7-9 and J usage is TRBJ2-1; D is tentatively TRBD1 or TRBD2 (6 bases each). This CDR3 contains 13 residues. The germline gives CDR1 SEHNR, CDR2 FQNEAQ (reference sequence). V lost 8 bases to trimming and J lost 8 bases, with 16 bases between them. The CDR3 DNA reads TGTGCCAGCCAGGGGACTTTGAGCGATGAGCAGTTCTTC. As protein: CASQGTLSDEQFF. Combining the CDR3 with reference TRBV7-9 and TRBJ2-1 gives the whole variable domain DTGVSQNPRHKITKRGQNVTFRCDPISEHNRLYWYRQTLGQGPEFLTYFQNEAQLEKSRLLSDRFSAERPKGSFSTLEIQRTEQGDSAMYLCASQGTLSDEQFFGPGTRLTVL.

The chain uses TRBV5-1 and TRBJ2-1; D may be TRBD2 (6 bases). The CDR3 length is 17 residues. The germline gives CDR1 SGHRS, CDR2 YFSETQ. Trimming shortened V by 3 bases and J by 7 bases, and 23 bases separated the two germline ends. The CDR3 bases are TGCGCCAGCAGCTATATGACCGGGACTGGCACGGGTAATGAGCAGTTCTTC. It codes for CASSYMTGTGTGNEQFF.

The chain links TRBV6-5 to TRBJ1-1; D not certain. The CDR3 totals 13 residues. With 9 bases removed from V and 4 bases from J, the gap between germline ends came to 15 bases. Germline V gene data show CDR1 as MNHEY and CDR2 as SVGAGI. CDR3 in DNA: TGTGCCAGTCTGTGGGGAGGTGGCACTGAAGCTTTCTTT. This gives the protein CASLWGGGTEAFF.

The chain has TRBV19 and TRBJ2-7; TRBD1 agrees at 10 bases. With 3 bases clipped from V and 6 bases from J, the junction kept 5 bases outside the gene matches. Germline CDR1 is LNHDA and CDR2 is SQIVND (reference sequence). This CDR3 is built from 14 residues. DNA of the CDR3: TGTGCCAGTAGTATCGGGACAGGGGAGGTCGAGCAGTACGTC. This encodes CASSIGTGEVEQYV.

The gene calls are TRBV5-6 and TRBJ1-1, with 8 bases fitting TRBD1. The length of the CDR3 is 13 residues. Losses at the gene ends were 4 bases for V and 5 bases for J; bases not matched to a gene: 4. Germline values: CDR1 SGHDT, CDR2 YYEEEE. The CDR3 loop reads CASSGDRGTEAFF. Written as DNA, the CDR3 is TGTGCCAGCAGCGGCGACAGGGGAACTGAAGCTTTCTTT.

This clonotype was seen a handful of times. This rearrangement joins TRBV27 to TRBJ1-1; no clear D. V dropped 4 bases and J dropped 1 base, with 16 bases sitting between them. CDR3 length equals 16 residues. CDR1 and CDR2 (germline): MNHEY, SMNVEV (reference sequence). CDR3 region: CASSSLILSENTEAFF. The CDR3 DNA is TGTGCCAGCAGTTCTCTTATTCTCTCAGAGAACACTGAAGCTTTCTTT.

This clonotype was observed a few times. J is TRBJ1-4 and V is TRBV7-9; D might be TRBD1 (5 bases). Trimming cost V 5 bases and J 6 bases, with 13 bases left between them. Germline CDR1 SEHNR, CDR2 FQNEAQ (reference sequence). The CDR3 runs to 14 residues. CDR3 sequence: CASSRQGRDEKLFF. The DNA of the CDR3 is TGTGCCAGCAGCCGTCAGGGAAGGGATGAAAAACTGTTTTTT.

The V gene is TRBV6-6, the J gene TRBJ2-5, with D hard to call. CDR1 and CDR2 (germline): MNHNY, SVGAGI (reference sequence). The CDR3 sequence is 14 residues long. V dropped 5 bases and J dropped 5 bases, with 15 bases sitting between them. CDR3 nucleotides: TGTGCCAGCAGTGGGCTTGGGGATTTTGAGACCCAGTACTTC. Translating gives CASSGLGDFETQYF.

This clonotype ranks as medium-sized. The DNA for the CDR3 is TGTGCCAGCAGCCCAAGGTCAGGAAATCAGCCCCAGCATTTT. Protein sequence: CASSPRSGNQPQHF. The V and J genes are TRBV7-8 and TRBJ1-5; D not certain. V dropped 5 bases and J dropped 4 bases, with 12 bases sitting between them. Germline V CDR1 and CDR2: SGHVS, FQNEAQ. CDR3 length equals 14 residues.

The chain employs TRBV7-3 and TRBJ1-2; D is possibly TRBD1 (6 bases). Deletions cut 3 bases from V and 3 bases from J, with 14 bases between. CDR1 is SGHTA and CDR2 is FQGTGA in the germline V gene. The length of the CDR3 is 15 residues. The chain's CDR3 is CASSFDGQFDYGYTF. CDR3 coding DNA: TGTGCCAGCAGCTTCGATGGACAGTTCGACTATGGCTACACCTTC.

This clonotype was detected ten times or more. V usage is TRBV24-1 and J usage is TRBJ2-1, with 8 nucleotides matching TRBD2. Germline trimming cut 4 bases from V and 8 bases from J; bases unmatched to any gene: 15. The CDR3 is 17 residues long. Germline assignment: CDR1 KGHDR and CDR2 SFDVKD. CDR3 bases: TGTGCCACCAGTGAGCGATCCGGGACTAGTCGGAACCATGAGCAGTTCTTC. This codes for CATSERSGTSRNHEQFF.

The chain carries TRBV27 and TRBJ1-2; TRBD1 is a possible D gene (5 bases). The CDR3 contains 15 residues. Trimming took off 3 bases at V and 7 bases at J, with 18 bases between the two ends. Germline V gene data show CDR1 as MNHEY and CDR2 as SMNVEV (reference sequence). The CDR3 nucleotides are TGTGCCAGCAGTTTCGTTGGGACGGCGGCCGGTGGCTACACCTTC. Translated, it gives CASSFVGTAAGGYTF.